This T cell receptor (beta chain) is from a study of shared clonotypes between healthy human individuals. Looking at the study overall: Donors had three CD4 naive, three CD4 memory, two CD8 naive and one CD8 memory plate apiece.

The CDR3 runs to 16 residues. The ends were cut back, 0 bases at V and 1 base at J, with 13 bases in the middle. Germline CDR1 SQVTM, CDR2 ANQGSEA. Authors' processing steps: ImmunoSEQ only sent back junction sequences with no quality scores, so filtering was done differently. Repertoires were generated with immunoSEQ multiplex PCR, while TCRdb's copy carries only in-frame clones and drops some. The DNA was the basis for D and trimming; V, J and clone size are from that table. The table has around 1 million clones, 76% seen once. This clonotype was obtained from a man aged 18 to 35 in good health. The J gene is TRBJ2-1, the V gene TRBV29-1; D gene ambiguous. Sample: memory CD4+ T cells sorted from blood. This sample's subset: CD45RA-negative fraction. CDR3 residues: CSVEEGKAGSYNEQFF. DNA for the CDR3: TGCAGCGTTGAAGAAGGTAAGGCAGGATCCTACAATGAGCAGTTCTTC.